The 12 T cell receptor beta chains below were found in one sample sequenced in a study of human T cells and chemical hapten exposure. Time point described: pre-sensitization, week 0. Treatment of the sample: therapeutic diphenylcyclopropenone sensitization with weekly scalp DPC. Sequencing started from total RNA isolated from unfractionated whole blood. A single record per CDR3 protein comes from TCRdb applying MiXCR to the RACE reads. The sample yields roughly 56,000 distinct CDR3 sequences, approximately 9.7% seen once. The sequencing used whole blood, collected in connection with sensitization to the hapten diphenylcyclopropenone (DPC). The receptors come from a woman aged 25 to 45 with alopecia areata. Some clones in this sample may be carry-over from other donors' samples.

The chain has TRBV28 and TRBJ1-5, with D unresolved. CDR1 is MDHEN and CDR2 is SYDVKM in the germline V gene. V was clipped by 4 bases and J by 1 base, with 11 bases between them. This CDR3 contains 15 residues. In DNA, the CDR3 is TGTGCCAGCAGTTACGAGTTTGGGAGCAATCAGCCCCAGCATTTT. Protein sequence: CASSYEFGSNQPQHF.

The sample holds a few counts of this clonotype. This chain links TRBV7-6 with TRBJ2-5, with TRBD1 matching over 7 bases. CDR3 length: 14 residues. Germline assignment: CDR1 SGHVS and CDR2 FNYEAQ. Losses at the gene ends were 2 bases for V and 1 base for J; bases not matched to a gene: 1. The CDR3 bases are TGTGCCAGCAGCTTAAACAGGGGCCAAGAGACCCAGTACTTC. Protein product: CASSLNRGQETQYF.

This clonotype turned up a few times. CDR3 sequence reads: CASSRAANPSTDTQYF. In DNA form, the CDR3 reads TGTGCCAGCAGTCGGGCCGCAAACCCTAGCACAGATACGCAGTATTTT. The chain carries TRBV12-3 or TRBV12-4 and TRBJ2-3, with unresolved D. This CDR3 is built from 16 residues. The V end was cut by 5 bases, the J end by 0 bases, with 15 bases between.

This sequence joins TRBV5-1 and TRBJ1-1; possible D gene TRBD1, 6 bases. Trimming shortened V by 3 bases and J by 3 bases, and 12 bases separated the two germline ends. Germline V lookup: CDR1 SGHRS, CDR2 YFSETQ. The CDR3 is 14 amino acids. Here the CDR3 reads CASSSGGGDTEAFF. The DNA of the CDR3 is TGCGCCAGCAGCTCCGGAGGGGGGGACACTGAAGCTTTCTTT.

This clonotype was counted a few times. Germline and junction disagree at one end, which may indicate a read error. The rearrangement uses TRBV20-1 and TRBJ1-2, with 8 nucleotides matching TRBD1. The CDR3 length is 12 residues. Germline CDR1 reads DFQATT; CDR2 reads SNEGSKA (reference sequence). The CDR3 sequence is CSARTGNRRSPF. DNA for the CDR3: TGCAGTGCGAGGACAGGGAATCGCCGGAGCCCCTTC.

This clonotype was seen a few times. CDR3 sequence reads: CASSQTGLEQFF. CDR3 sequence (DNA): TGCGCCAGCAGCCAGACAGGGCTGGAGCAGTTCTTC. The chain carries TRBV4-3 and TRBJ2-1; TRBD1 agrees at 7 bases. From germline, CDR1 is LGHNA and CDR2 YSLEER. J lost 10 bases, V lost 3 bases, and 3 bases had no gene match. The CDR3 consists of 12 residues.

In its sample, this clonotype was seen a few times. The chain carries TRBV12-3 or TRBV12-4 and TRBJ2-7; D is uncertain. This CDR3 spans 16 amino acids. V lost 6 bases, J lost 4 bases, and 22 bases lay in between. In nucleotides, the CDR3 is TGTGCCAGCAGCCTTGGAGTAGGCCGCCGGGTTTACGAGCAGTACTTC. It encodes CASSLGVGRRVYEQYF.

This clonotype was counted ten times or more. The chain carries TRBV20-1 and TRBJ2-3; TRBD2 matches 7 bases. The CDR3 length is 15 residues. Trimming cost V 1 base and J 2 bases; bases outside gene matches: 6. Germline-derived CDR1 and CDR2 are DFQATT and SNEGSKA (reference sequence). CDR3 in amino acids: CSARVERDLTDTQYF. CDR3 DNA: TGCAGTGCTAGAGTTGAGCGGGACCTCACAGATACGCAGTATTTT.

The V gene is TRBV11-2, the J gene TRBJ2-7, with D uncertain. V dropped 2 bases and J dropped 5 bases, with 10 bases sitting between them. There are 13 residues in the CDR3. Germline V gene sequence: CDR1 SGHAT, CDR2 FQNNGV. The CDR3 sequence: CASSLTPPDEQYF. CDR3 sequence (DNA): TGTGCCAGCAGCTTAACCCCGCCGGACGAGCAGTACTTC. Using reference TRBV11-2 and TRBJ2-7 for the parts outside the CDR3, the full variable domain is EAGVAQSPRYKIIEKRQSVAFWCNPISGHATLYWYQQILGQGPKLLIQFQNNGVVDDSQLPKDRFSAERLKGVDSTLKIQPAKLEDSAVYLCASSLTPPDEQYFGPGTRLTVT.

V and J are TRBV2 and TRBJ2-1; 10 nucleotides agree with TRBD2. The length of the CDR3 is 14 residues. Looked up from germline, CDR1 is SNHLY and CDR2 is FYNNEI. J was trimmed by 8 bases and V by 8 bases; bases with no gene match: 9. DNA for the CDR3: TGTGCCAGCTCCGAGCGGGGGGGCCTGGATGAGCAGTTCTTC. Encoded protein: CASSERGGLDEQFF.

The chain is built from TRBV20-1 and TRBJ2-5; a possible D gene is TRBD2 (6 bases). V was cut by 3 bases and J by 9 bases, with 20 bases left in between. CDR1 and CDR2 (germline): DFQATT, SNEGSKA (reference sequence). CDR3 length: 14 amino acids. CDR3 nucleotide sequence: TGCAGTGCTAGCGGCGGGGTACGAGCACCGGCCCAGTACTTC. It is translated as CSASGGVRAPAQYF.

V is TRBV10-3 and J is TRBJ1-1; a weak D match, TRBD1 (6 bases). CDR1 is ENHRY and CDR2 is SYGVKD in the germline V gene. The CDR3 length is 13 residues. Trimming pared 3 bases from V and 4 bases from J, leaving 9 bases between. CDR3 bases: TGTGCCATCAGTGATAGGGGGGGCACTGAAGCTTTCTTT. Translating it yields CAISDRGGTEAFF.